The rows below give T cell receptor beta chains drawn from one sample of a study of control samples from healthy donors and cancer patients. The assay was immunoSEQ multiplex PCR, and TCRdb's table has in-frame clones only and misses some. The sample carries around 52,000 clones, approximately 90% recorded once. The sequenced sample consisted of PBMCs. Receptor source: a man aged 30 to 45 with colorectal cancer. Each CDR3 is given with its conserved first and last residue. Fields, in order: V gene, D gene, clone size, J gene, CDR3 protein, CDR3 DNA. D genes are given only for firm matches. Where a row states a size, it is once, few, many or the class of an expanded clone; other rows omit it.

>TRBV5-6|TRBD1|-|TRBJ1-1
CASSLGGKMDRAFF
TGTGCCAGCAGCTTGGGGGGTAAAATGGACAGGGCTTTCTTT
>TRBV19|-|-|TRBJ2-3
CASSINVGPPMADTQYF
TGTGCCAGTAGTATTAATGTCGGGCCCCCAATGGCAGATACGCAGTATTTT
>TRBV2|-|-|TRBJ2-7
CASGGQLSYEQYF
TGTGCCAGCGGAGGGCAGCTTTCCTACGAGCAGTACTTC
>TRBV7-2|TRBD1|-|TRBJ1-2
CASSLAGQDHGGGYTF
TGTGCCAGCAGCTTAGCTGGACAGGACCACGGTGGTGGCTACACCTTC
>TRBV4-3|-|-|TRBJ1-4
CASSQQQGRDSTNEKLFF
TGCGCCAGCAGCCAACAGCAGGGGAGGGACTCAACTAATGAAAAACTGTTTTTT
>TRBV6-5|TRBD1|-|TRBJ1-2
CASQTGVGYTF
TGTGCCAGCCAGACAGGGGTCGGCTACACCTTC
>TRBV11-2|-|-|TRBJ2-2
CASSPEYTGELFF
TGTGCCAGCAGCCCAGAATACACCGGGGAGCTGTTTTTT
>TRBV4-3|-|-|TRBJ2-2
CASSQVRGFPGELFF
TGCGCCAGCAGCCAAGTTAGGGGATTTCCCGGGGAGCTGTTTTTT
>TRBV29-1|TRBD1|-|TRBJ1-2
CSDSRGQEGYTF
TGCAGCGACTCCAGGGGGCAGGAGGGCTACACCTTC
>TRBV27|TRBD2|-|TRBJ2-1
CASSFILARRRNEQFF
TGTGCCAGCAGTTTCATACTAGCGCGCCGCCGGAATGAGCAGTTCTTC
>TRBV4-3|TRBD2|-|TRBJ2-7
CASSVSQGSGGYEQYF
TGCGCCAGCAGCGTTTCTCAGGGTAGCGGGGGTTACGAGCAGTACTTC
>TRBV7-9|TRBD1|-|TRBJ2-7
CASSFGQGATYEQYF
TGTGCCAGCAGCTTCGGACAGGGCGCTACCTACGAGCAGTACTTC
>TRBV3-1/TRBV3-2|-|-|TRBJ2-7
CASSQIPDWGLEQYF
TGTGCCAGCAGCCAAATTCCGGACTGGGGCTTGGAGCAGTACTTC
>TRBV9|TRBD1|-|TRBJ2-3
CASSGDSSFFPYF
TGTGCCAGCAGTGGGGACAGCTCATTTTTTCCGTATTTT
>TRBV24-1|-|-|TRBJ1-4
CATSDSAVVHEKLFF
TGTGCCACCAGTGATTCAGCGGTCGTTCATGAAAAACTGTTTTTT
>TRBV5-1|TRBD1|-|TRBJ1-6
CASSFGQGYGSPLHF
TGCGCCAGCAGCTTTGGACAGGGGTACGGTTCACCCCTCCACTTT
>TRBV5-1|-|-|TRBJ2-2
CASSPAGGGANTGELFF
TGCGCCAGCAGCCCAGCTGGTGGGGGGGCCAACACCGGGGAGCTGTTTTTT
>TRBV7-9|-|-|TRBJ1-5
CASSLGLNQPQHF
TGTGCCAGCAGCTTGGGCCTTAATCAGCCCCAGCATTTT
>TRBV9|-|-|TRBJ1-2
CASSVPDYGYTF
TGTGCCAGCAGCGTACCGGACTATGGCTACACCTTC
>TRBV7-8|TRBD2|-|TRBJ2-3
CASVPGLAGADTQYF
TGTGCCAGCGTACCGGGACTAGCGGGGGCAGATACGCAGTATTTT
>TRBV6-6|-|-|TRBJ1-2
CASSYFGDISNYGYTF
TGTGCCAGCAGTTACTTCGGGGACATCTCAAACTATGGCTACACCTTC
>TRBV10-1|-|-|TRBJ2-7
CASSKGVATYEQYF
TGCGCCAGCAGTAAGGGGGTTGCGACCTACGAGCAGTACTTC
>TRBV6-5|TRBD1|-|TRBJ1-5
CASRQGALEAQHF
TGTGCCAGCAGACAGGGGGCCCTAGAGGCCCAGCATTTT
>TRBV5-4|-|-|TRBJ1-4
CASSAGDGEKLFF
TGTGCCAGCAGCGCGGGGGACGGTGAAAAACTGTTTTTT
>TRBV4-1|TRBD1|-|TRBJ2-2
CASSQETGRTGELFF
TGCGCCAGCAGCCAAGAGACAGGGCGGACCGGGGAGCTGTTTTTT
>TRBV11-2|-|-|TRBJ1-1
CASSLVGPRDHTEAFF
TGTGCCAGCAGTCTCGTGGGTCCCAGGGATCACACTGAAGCTTTCTTT
>TRBV5-4|TRBD2|few|TRBJ2-2
CASSLPGLARTGELFF
TGTGCCAGCAGCTTACCGGGACTAGCGAGGACCGGGGAGCTGTTTTTT
>TRBV7-9|-|-|TRBJ2-7
CASSSTTGWGSYEQYF
TGTGCCAGCAGCTCGACAACAGGGTGGGGCTCCTACGAGCAGTACTTC
>TRBV6-4|-|-|TRBJ1-1
CASRPWMGNTEAFF
TGTGCCAGCAGACCATGGATGGGGAACACTGAAGCTTTCTTT
>TRBV9|-|-|TRBJ2-3
CASSFNTDTQYF
TGTGCCAGCAGCTTCAACACAGATACGCAGTATTTT
>TRBV27|-|-|TRBJ1-1
CASGVQGRPEAFF
TGTGCCAGCGGTGTTCAGGGGCGCCCTGAAGCTTTCTTT
>TRBV30|TRBD1|-|TRBJ1-2
CASGQGSYGYTF
TGTGCCTCGGGACAGGGTTCCTATGGCTACACCTTC
>TRBV5-1|-|once|TRBJ2-3
CASSLVAQGPDTQYF
TGCGCCAGCAGCTTGGTTGCTCAGGGGCCGGATACGCAGTATTTT
>TRBV4-3|TRBD1|-|TRBJ2-2
CASSQDGTGTGWAGELFF
TGCGCCAGCAGCCAAGACGGGACCGGGACAGGGTGGGCCGGGGAGCTGTTTTTT
>TRBV30|-|-|TRBJ1-3
CAWSGTLEQGNTIYF
TGTGCCTGGAGTGGGACCCTCGAACAAGGAAACACCATATATTTT